This note documents a single T cell receptor beta chain sequence. What it binds is unknown. The sample comes from a study of T cell responses to AZD1222 COVID-19 vaccine. Sequencing used immunoSEQ multiplex PCR; TCRdb keeps in-frame clones, though not all of them. The profile shows 100,000 to 150,000 clones, over 75% of them singletons. Notes on the study in general: Spike-specific TCR breadth and depth grew following two AZD1222 doses. Close to half of all spike-specific TCRs reportedly target regions of the variants that are unmutated.

The CDR3 length is 17 residues. This specimen consisted of peripheral blood, obtained on day 0 of AZD1222 vaccination. The TCR was taken from an adult in good health. This sequence joins TRBV21-1 and TRBJ2-3; the DNA was not compared with TRBD2, the D call given in the table. TRBV21-1 represents a pseudogene. This CDR3 is CASSKNVLAGSTDTQYF. The CDR3 bases are TGTGCCAGCAGCAAAAATGTACTAGCGGGAAGCACAGATACGCAGTATTTT.